Here is one TCR beta chain with its context. Its antigen is not known. The TCRbeta library was prepared with unique molecular identifiers. TCRdb reprocessed the PCR reads with MiXCR, giving one entry per CDR3 protein. The sample carries 400,000 to 550,000 distinct CDR3 sequences, 10% recorded once. V was shortened by 2 bases and J by 5 bases, with 16 bases between the two germline ends. Germline V CDR1 and CDR2: MNHEY, SMNVEV (reference sequence). There are 16 residues in the CDR3. The sample originates from a study of T-cell reconstitution after alpha-beta-depleted transplantation in children. Notes on the study in general: Newly produced T cells mostly accounted for T-cell counts and diversity one year post-transplant. Two months or so post-transplant, alpha-beta T cells reportedly derived from several hundred expanded graft clones. The study traced high day-60 TCRbeta diversity in some patients to surviving recipient T cells and thymic progenitors.

This TCR derives from a child between 2 and 9 years old with inherited bone marrow failure, due to receive a stem cell transplant. This sequence joins TRBV27 and TRBJ1-5, with a possible D match to TRBD1 (6 bases). The sample was PBMCs, taken before TCRalphabeta/CD19-depleted stem cell transplant. The CDR3 coding sequence is TGTGCCAGCAGTTTACGGGGGGCCCCCCGCGATCAGCCCCAGCATTTT. Protein sequence: CASSLRGAPRDQPQHF.